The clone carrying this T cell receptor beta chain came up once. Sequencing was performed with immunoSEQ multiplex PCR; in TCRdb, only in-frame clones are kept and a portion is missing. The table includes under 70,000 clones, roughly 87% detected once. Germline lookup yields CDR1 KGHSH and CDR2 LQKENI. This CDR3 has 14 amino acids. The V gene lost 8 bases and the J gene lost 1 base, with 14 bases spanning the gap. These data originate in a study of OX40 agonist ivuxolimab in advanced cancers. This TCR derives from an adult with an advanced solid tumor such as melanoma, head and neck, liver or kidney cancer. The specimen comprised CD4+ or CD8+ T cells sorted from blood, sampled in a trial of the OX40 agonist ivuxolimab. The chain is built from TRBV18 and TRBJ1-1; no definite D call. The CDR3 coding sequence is TGTGCCAGCACCTCGGAACGGGCGAACACTGAAGCTTTCTTT. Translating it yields CASTSERANTEAFF.